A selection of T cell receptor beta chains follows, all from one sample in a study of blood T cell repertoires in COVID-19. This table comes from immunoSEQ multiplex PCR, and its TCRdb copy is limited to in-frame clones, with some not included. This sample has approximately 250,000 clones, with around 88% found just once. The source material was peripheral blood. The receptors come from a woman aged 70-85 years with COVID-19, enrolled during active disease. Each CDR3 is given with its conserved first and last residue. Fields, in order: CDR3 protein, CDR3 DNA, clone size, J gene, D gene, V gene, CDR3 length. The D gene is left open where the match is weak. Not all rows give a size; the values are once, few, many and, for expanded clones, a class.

cdr3_aa: CAWGTDFFYGYTF; cdr3_nt: TGTGCCTGGGGGACAGATTTTTTCTATGGCTACACCTTC; clone_size: -; j_call: TRBJ1-2; d_call: TRBD1; v_call: TRBV30; cdr3_length: 13
cdr3_aa: CASSGRQGGSPLHF; cdr3_nt: TGTGCCAGCAGCGGCCGACAGGGGGGTTCACCCCTCCACTTT; clone_size: -; j_call: TRBJ1-6; d_call: TRBD1; v_call: TRBV11-2; cdr3_length: 14
cdr3_aa: CASSLGVNTEAFF; cdr3_nt: TGTGCCAGCAGTCTAGGAGTGAACACTGAAGCTTTCTTT; clone_size: once; j_call: TRBJ1-1; d_call: -; v_call: TRBV6-6; cdr3_length: 13
cdr3_aa: CASGPQPLIGELFF; cdr3_nt: TGTGCCAGCGGGCCCCAACCGTTAATCGGGGAGCTGTTTTTT; clone_size: once; j_call: TRBJ2-2; d_call: -; v_call: TRBV3-1/TRBV3-2; cdr3_length: 14
cdr3_aa: CASSISGAPTREQYF; cdr3_nt: TGTGCCAGTAGTATAAGCGGGGCCCCTACGCGGGAGCAGTACTTC; clone_size: once; j_call: TRBJ2-7; d_call: TRBD2; v_call: TRBV19; cdr3_length: 15
cdr3_aa: CASSHQFSYEQYF; cdr3_nt: TGCGCCAGCAGCCATCAATTCTCCTACGAGCAGTACTTC; clone_size: -; j_call: TRBJ2-7; d_call: -; v_call: TRBV4-1; cdr3_length: 13
cdr3_aa: CASSSGFGDTQYF; cdr3_nt: TGTGCCAGCAGCAGCGGGTTTGGAGATACGCAGTATTTT; clone_size: -; j_call: TRBJ2-3; d_call: -; v_call: TRBV2; cdr3_length: 13
cdr3_aa: CASSDEGTEQYF; cdr3_nt: TGCGCCAGCAGTGACGAGGGCACAGAGCAGTACTTC; clone_size: -; j_call: TRBJ2-7; d_call: -; v_call: TRBV10-2; cdr3_length: 12
cdr3_aa: CASNRLQDGYTF; cdr3_nt: TGTGCCAGCAATAGGCTACAGGATGGCTACACCTTC; clone_size: -; j_call: TRBJ1-2; d_call: -; v_call: TRBV2; cdr3_length: 12
cdr3_aa: CASSHLRGGTGELFF; cdr3_nt: TGTGCCAGCAGCCATCTCAGGGGTGGGACCGGGGAGCTGTTTTTT; clone_size: -; j_call: TRBJ2-2; d_call: -; v_call: TRBV7-6; cdr3_length: 15
cdr3_aa: CASSYGGYDYLAKNIQYF; cdr3_nt: TGTGCCAGCAGTTACGGCGGGTACGACTATCTAGCCAAAAACATTCAGTACTTC; clone_size: -; j_call: TRBJ2-4; d_call: -; v_call: TRBV6-2/TRBV6-3; cdr3_length: 18
cdr3_aa: CASSVRVLETQYF; cdr3_nt: TGTGCCAGCAGCGTTCGAGTTTTGGAGACCCAGTACTTC; clone_size: -; j_call: TRBJ2-5; d_call: -; v_call: TRBV9; cdr3_length: 13
cdr3_aa: CATSDFKQETGRETQYF; cdr3_nt: TGTGCCACCAGTGATTTCAAACAGGAGACAGGGAGGGAGACCCAGTACTTC; clone_size: -; j_call: TRBJ2-5; d_call: -; v_call: TRBV24-1; cdr3_length: 17
cdr3_aa: CASSLAQGRLPGGNTIYF; cdr3_nt: TGTGCCAGCAGCTTGGCACAGGGAAGGCTTCCAGGCGGAAACACCATATATTTT; clone_size: -; j_call: TRBJ1-3; d_call: -; v_call: TRBV5-6; cdr3_length: 18
cdr3_aa: CASSIDGQLGYTF; cdr3_nt: TGTGCCAGTAGTATAGATGGGCAACTTGGCTACACCTTC; clone_size: -; j_call: TRBJ1-2; d_call: -; v_call: TRBV19; cdr3_length: 13
cdr3_aa: CASSWGVETGELFF; cdr3_nt: TGTGCCAGTAGTTGGGGGGTCGAGACCGGGGAGCTGTTTTTT; clone_size: -; j_call: TRBJ2-2; d_call: -; v_call: TRBV19; cdr3_length: 14
cdr3_aa: CASSPGQGDSPLHF; cdr3_nt: TGTGCCAGCAGCCCCGGACAGGGGGACTCACCCCTCCACTTT; clone_size: -; j_call: TRBJ1-6; d_call: TRBD1; v_call: TRBV6-2/TRBV6-3; cdr3_length: 14